This T cell receptor beta chain was sequenced during a study of blood T cell repertoires in COVID-19. TCRdb's table, derived via immunoSEQ multiplex PCR, lists solely in-frame clones and lacks some. The sample has 100,000 to 150,000 clones; more than 60% are singletons. V was shortened by 5 bases and J by 2 bases, with 13 bases between the two germline ends. This CDR3 is built from 15 residues. Germline V gene lookup returns CDR1 SEHNR and CDR2 FQNEAQ (reference sequence). This clone showed up just a few times. The clonotype comes from a woman in her sixties or seventies with acute or convalescent COVID-19. What was sequenced was peripheral blood. The J gene is TRBJ2-1, the V gene TRBV7-9; D possibly corresponds to TRBD2 (6 bases). The CDR3 loop is CASSLTSWPYNEQFF. The CDR3 nucleotides read TGTGCCAGCAGCCTCACTAGCTGGCCCTACAATGAGCAGTTCTTC.